The clone carrying this T cell receptor beta chain showed up just once. As yet, its antigen is unknown. This entry is derived from a study of shared clonotypes between healthy human individuals. Findings and limits, study-wide: Shared across several donors were around 5% of the naive CD4 clonotypes. Although depth was large, rarefaction showed that sequencing of the sorted subsets was incomplete.

The germline CDR1 and CDR2 sequences are SNHLY and FYNNEI. V dropped 3 bases and J dropped 1; count of bases not matched to a gene: 5. The CDR3 is 16 residues long. Sequencing used immunoSEQ multiplex PCR; TCRdb keeps in-frame clones, though not all of them. Altogether hundreds of thousands of clones are present, approximately 75% being singletons, with the ten largest covering under 2%. Adult Caucasians living in Nashville, Tennessee made up all of the donors. The chain recombines TRBV2 with TRBJ2-3; 9 bases agree with TRBD2. The specimen sequenced was memory CD4+ T cells sorted from blood. The subset: CD45RA-negative fraction. This sequence was found in a woman in her twenties or thirties in good health. CDR3 sequence: CASSERRLAGTDTQYF. CDR3 DNA sequence: TGTGCCAGCAGTGAGAGGAGACTAGCGGGCACAGATACGCAGTATTTT.